The clone carrying this TCR beta chain was detected a few times. Authors' processing steps: Scientists estimated how many nucleated cells there were by amplifying reference gene primers. The repertoire was sequenced with immunoSEQ multiplex PCR; TCRdb's copy has only in-frame clones and lacks some. V, J and clone size derive from that table, while D and trimming were established from the DNA sequence. The table shows under 200,000 clones, with roughly 80% occurring only once. This entry is derived from a study of blood T cell repertoires in COVID-19. Germline CDR1 reads LNHDA; CDR2 reads SQIVND (reference sequence). The CDR3 has 14 amino acids. Losses at the gene ends were 6 bases for V and 5 bases for J; bases not matched to a gene: 8. Participants spanned ages about 18 to 100 years and resided in about 25 US areas. Each participant's cohort was designated according to participant-reported clinical history. Symptom resolution, clearance, or two negative PCRs marked the recovered donors of Cohort 3.

Sequenced input: PBMCs or T cells enriched from blood (not recorded which). The TCR was taken from a middle-aged man who had recovered from COVID-19. This chain uses TRBV19 with TRBJ2-7; 9 positions agree with TRBD1. As DNA, the CDR3 is TGTGCCAGTAGCATGGGGGACAGGGTGCACGAGCAGTACTTC. Translating gives CASSMGDRVHEQYF. Full variable domain (missing parts from reference TRBV19 and TRBJ2-7): DGGITQSPKYLFRKEGQNVTLSCEQNLNHDAMYWYRQDPGQGLRLIYYSQIVNDFQKGDIAEGYSVSREKKESFPLTVTSAQKNPTAFYLCASSMGDRVHEQYFGPGTRLTVT.